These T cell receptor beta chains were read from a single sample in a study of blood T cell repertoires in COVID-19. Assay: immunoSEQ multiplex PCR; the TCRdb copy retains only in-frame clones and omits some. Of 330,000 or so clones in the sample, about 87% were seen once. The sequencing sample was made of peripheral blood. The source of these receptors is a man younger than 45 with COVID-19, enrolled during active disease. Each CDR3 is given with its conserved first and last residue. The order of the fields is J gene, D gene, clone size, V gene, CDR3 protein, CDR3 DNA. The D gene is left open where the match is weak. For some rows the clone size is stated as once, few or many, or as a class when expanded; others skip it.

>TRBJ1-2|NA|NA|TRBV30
CAWNRGGYGYTF
TGTGCCTGGAATCGGGGAGGTTATGGCTACACCTTC
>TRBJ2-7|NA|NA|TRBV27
CASSPSQGEGSYEQYF
TGTGCCAGCAGTCCGTCACAGGGGGAGGGCTCCTACGAGCAGTACTTC
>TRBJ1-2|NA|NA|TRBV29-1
CSVGTHNYGYTF
TGCAGCGTTGGGACTCACAACTATGGCTACACCTTC
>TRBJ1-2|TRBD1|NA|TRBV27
CASSPRGGGGATYGYTF
TGTGCCAGCAGTCCCCGGGGTGGAGGGGGCGCAACCTATGGCTACACCTTC
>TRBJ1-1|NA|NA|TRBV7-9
CASSLGSHPSTEAFF
TGTGCCAGCAGCTTAGGCTCGCATCCGAGCACTGAAGCTTTCTTT
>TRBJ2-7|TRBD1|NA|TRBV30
CAWTMGQSYEQYF
TGTGCCTGGACCATGGGACAGTCCTACGAGCAGTACTTC
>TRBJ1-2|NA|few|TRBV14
CASSRGSHSNYGYTF
TGTGCCAGCAGTCGAGGCAGCCACTCTAACTATGGCTACACCTTC
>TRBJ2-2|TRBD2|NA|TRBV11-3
CASSLDPEAGDGTGELFF
TGTGCCAGCAGCTTAGACCCCGAAGCGGGAGATGGCACCGGGGAGCTGTTTTTT
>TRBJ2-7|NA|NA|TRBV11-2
CASSLILGDTYEQYF
TGTGCCAGCAGCTTAATTCTAGGGGACACCTACGAGCAGTACTTC
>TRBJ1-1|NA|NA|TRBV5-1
CASSPGATRATEAFF
TGCGCCAGCAGCCCAGGGGCCACCAGGGCCACTGAAGCTTTCTTT
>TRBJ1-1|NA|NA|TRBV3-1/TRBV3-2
CASSFRDKNTEAFF
TGTGCCAGCAGCTTTAGAGATAAGAACACTGAAGCTTTCTTT
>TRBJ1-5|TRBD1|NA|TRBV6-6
CASSHQGESNQPQHF
TGTGCCAGCAGTCATCAGGGGGAAAGCAATCAGCCCCAGCATTTT
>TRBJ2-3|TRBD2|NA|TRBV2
CASSGDYTDTQYF
TGTGCCAGCAGTGGGGACTACACAGATACGCAGTATTTT
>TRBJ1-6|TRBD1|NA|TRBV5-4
CASSVNRGTDNSPLHF
TGTGCCAGCAGCGTAAACAGGGGCACAGATAATTCACCCCTCCACTTT
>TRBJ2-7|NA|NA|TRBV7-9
CASSPAGASYEQYF
TGTGCCAGCAGCCCGGCTGGGGCATCGTACGAGCAGTACTTC
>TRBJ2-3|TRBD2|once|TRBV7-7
CASSLDSTTSGRAGDTDTQYF
TGTGCCAGCAGCTTAGATAGCACGACTAGCGGGAGGGCTGGTGACACAGATACGCAGTATTTT
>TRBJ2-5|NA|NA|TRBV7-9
CASSPRSETQYF
TGTGCCAGCAGCCCCCGGTCTGAGACCCAGTACTTC
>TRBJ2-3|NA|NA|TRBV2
CASSMGSYSDTQYF
TGTGCCAGCAGCATGGGCAGCTATTCAGATACGCAGTATTTT
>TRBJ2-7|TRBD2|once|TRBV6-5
CASSYAVAGGHEQYF
TGTGCCAGCAGTTACGCGGTAGCGGGGGGGCACGAGCAGTACTTC
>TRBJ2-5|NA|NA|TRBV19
CASSIDHIQETQYF
TGTGCCAGTAGTATAGATCACATCCAAGAGACCCAGTACTTC
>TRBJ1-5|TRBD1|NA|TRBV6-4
CASRTDRGGNQPQHF
TGTGCCAGCAGGACTGACAGGGGAGGCAATCAGCCCCAGCATTTT
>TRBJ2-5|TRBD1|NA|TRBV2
CASRVTGGRETQYF
TGTGCCAGCAGGGTGACAGGGGGTAGAGAGACCCAGTACTTC
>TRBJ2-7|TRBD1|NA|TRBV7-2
CASSPGQGNYEQYF
TGTGCCAGCAGCCCCGGACAGGGTAACTACGAGCAGTACTTC
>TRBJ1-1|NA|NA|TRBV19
CASSMRGGLEAFF
TGTGCCAGTAGTATGAGGGGAGGGTTGGAAGCTTTCTTT
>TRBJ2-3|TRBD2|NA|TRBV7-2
CASSPGVAGHTDTQYF
TGTGCCAGCAGCCCAGGGGTAGCGGGACACACAGATACGCAGTATTTT
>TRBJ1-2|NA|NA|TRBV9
CASSADRIANYGYTF
TGTGCCAGCAGCGCAGACAGGATAGCTAACTATGGCTACACCTTC
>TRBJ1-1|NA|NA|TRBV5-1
CASKIPATTNTEAFF
TGCGCCAGCAAGATCCCGGCGACAACGAACACTGAAGCTTTCTTT
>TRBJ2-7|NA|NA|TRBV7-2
CASSLVAGSYEQYF
TGTGCCAGCAGCTTAGTGGCCGGGAGCTACGAGCAGTACTTC
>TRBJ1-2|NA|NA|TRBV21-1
CASSGGQAKKNYGYTF
TGTGCCAGCAGCGGAGGACAGGCTAAAAAGAACTATGGCTACACCTTC
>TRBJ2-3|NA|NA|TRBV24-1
CATGGTGAKRDTQYF
TGTGCCACCGGAGGAACGGGAGCCAAACGAGATACGCAGTATTTT
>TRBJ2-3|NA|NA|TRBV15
CATSRGGPTDTQYF
TGTGCCACCAGCAGAGGGGGCCCCACAGATACGCAGTATTTT
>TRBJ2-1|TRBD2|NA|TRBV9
CASSGGLGGIYNEQFF
TGTGCCAGCAGCGGAGGCCTCGGGGGGATCTACAATGAGCAGTTCTTC
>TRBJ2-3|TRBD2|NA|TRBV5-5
CASRYQLAGGANTQYF
TGTGCCAGCAGATACCAACTAGCGGGGGGTGCCAATACGCAGTATTTT
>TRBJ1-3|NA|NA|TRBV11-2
CASSSRGLTSGNTIYF
TGTGCCAGCAGCTCGCGCGGCCTGACTTCTGGAAACACCATATATTTT
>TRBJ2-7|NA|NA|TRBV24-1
CATSDRTHTYEQYF
TGTGCCACCAGTGATCGGACTCATACCTACGAGCAGTACTTC
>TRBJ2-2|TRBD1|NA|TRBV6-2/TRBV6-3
CASSTTGGEVRTGELFF
TGTGCCAGCAGTACCACAGGGGGCGAAGTGCGCACCGGGGAGCTGTTTTTT
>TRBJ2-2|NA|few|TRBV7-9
CASSSPQGGTNTGELFF
TGTGCCAGCAGCTCACCCCAGGGGGGTACGAACACCGGGGAGCTGTTTTTT
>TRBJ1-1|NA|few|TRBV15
CATSRDRPGNPYTEAFF
TGTGCCACCAGCAGAGATCGGCCAGGGAACCCCTACACTGAAGCTTTCTTT
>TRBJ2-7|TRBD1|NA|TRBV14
CASSQGTGDYEQYF
TGTGCCAGCAGCCAAGGGACAGGGGACTACGAGCAGTACTTC
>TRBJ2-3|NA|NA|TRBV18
CASSTTLSTDTQYF
TGTGCCAGCTCAACAACCCTTAGCACAGATACGCAGTATTTT
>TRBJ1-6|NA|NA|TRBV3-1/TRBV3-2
CASSQAMVGTPLHF
TGTGCCAGCAGCCAAGCGATGGTCGGGACACCCCTCCACTTT
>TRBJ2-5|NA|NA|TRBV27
CASSSPGGIETQYF
TGTGCCAGCAGTTCCCCAGGGGGGATAGAGACCCAGTACTTC
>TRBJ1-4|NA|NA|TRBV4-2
CASSQAQGSVEKLFF
TGTGCCAGCAGCCAAGCCCAGGGTTCCGTTGAAAAACTGTTTTTT
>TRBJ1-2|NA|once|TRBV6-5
CASSYDSNYGYTF
TGTGCCAGCAGTTACGACAGTAACTATGGCTACACCTTC
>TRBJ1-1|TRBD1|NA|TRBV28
CASSGDSRTKAFF
TGTGCCAGCAGTGGGGACAGCAGGACTAAAGCTTTCTTT
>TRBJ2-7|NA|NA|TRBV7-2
CASSPDPTGNYEQYF
TGTGCCAGCAGCCCAGACCCCACAGGGAACTACGAGCAGTACTTC
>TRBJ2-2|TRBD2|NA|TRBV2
CASSVMGLANTGELFF
TGTGCCAGCAGTGTTATGGGACTAGCGAACACCGGGGAGCTGTTTTTT
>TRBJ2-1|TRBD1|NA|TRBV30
CAWSGDRGRSINEQFF
TGTGCCTGGAGTGGCGACAGGGGTCGGTCGATTAATGAGCAGTTCTTC
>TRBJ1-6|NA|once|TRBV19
CASSIQGSNSPLHF
TGTGCCAGTAGTATCCAGGGGTCAAATTCACCCCTCCACTTT
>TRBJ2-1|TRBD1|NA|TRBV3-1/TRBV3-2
CASSQEMGQGAWGSYNEQFF
TGTGCCAGCAGCCAAGAAATGGGACAGGGGGCGTGGGGCTCCTACAATGAGCAGTTCTTC
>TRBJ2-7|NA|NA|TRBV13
CASSPRGAESSYEQYF
TGTGCCAGCAGCCCCAGGGGGGCGGAGAGCTCCTACGAGCAGTACTTC
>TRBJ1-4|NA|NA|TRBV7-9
CASSLEFGNEKLFF
TGTGCCAGCAGCTTAGAATTCGGTAATGAAAAACTGTTTTTT
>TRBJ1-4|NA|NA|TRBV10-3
CAIGREVEEKLFF
TGTGCCATCGGTAGAGAGGTCGAGGAAAAACTGTTTTTT
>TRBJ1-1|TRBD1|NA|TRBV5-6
CASSLGQGLNTEAFF
TGTGCCAGCAGCCTAGGACAGGGGTTGAACACTGAAGCTTTCTTT
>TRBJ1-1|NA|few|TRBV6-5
CASSSLGEINTEAFF
TGTGCCAGCAGTTCCCTAGGGGAAATAAACACTGAAGCTTTCTTT